This T cell receptor (beta chain) came from a study of blood T cell repertoires in COVID-19. Study in general: Some COVID-19 samples were acute and others convalescent; all came from the United States, Italy and Spain. PBMCs, B-cell-depleted T cells, or T cells were the source of the cDNA or gDNA that made up the material.

Original data processing: It was from reference gene primer amplification that nucleated cell counts were estimated. Sequencing used immunoSEQ multiplex PCR; TCRdb keeps in-frame clones, though not all of them. V and J calls and clone size are given by that table; D and trimming were obtained from the DNA. The sample lists around 240,000 clones; roughly 86% were seen once. This CDR3 has 17 amino acids. CDR1 and CDR2 from the germline V gene are LGHNA and YNFKEQ. The V end lost 3 bases, the J end lost 0 bases, and 18 bases lay between the germline ends. The specimen was peripheral blood. The genes are TRBV4-2 and TRBJ2-7, with D unresolved. This clonotype was obtained from a woman aged 25 to 39 who had recovered from COVID-19. The CDR3, as DNA: TGTGCCAGCAGCCAGCAAACGTCGGTACCTATCTCCTACGAGCAGTACTTC. Protein product: CASSQQTSVPISYEQYF.